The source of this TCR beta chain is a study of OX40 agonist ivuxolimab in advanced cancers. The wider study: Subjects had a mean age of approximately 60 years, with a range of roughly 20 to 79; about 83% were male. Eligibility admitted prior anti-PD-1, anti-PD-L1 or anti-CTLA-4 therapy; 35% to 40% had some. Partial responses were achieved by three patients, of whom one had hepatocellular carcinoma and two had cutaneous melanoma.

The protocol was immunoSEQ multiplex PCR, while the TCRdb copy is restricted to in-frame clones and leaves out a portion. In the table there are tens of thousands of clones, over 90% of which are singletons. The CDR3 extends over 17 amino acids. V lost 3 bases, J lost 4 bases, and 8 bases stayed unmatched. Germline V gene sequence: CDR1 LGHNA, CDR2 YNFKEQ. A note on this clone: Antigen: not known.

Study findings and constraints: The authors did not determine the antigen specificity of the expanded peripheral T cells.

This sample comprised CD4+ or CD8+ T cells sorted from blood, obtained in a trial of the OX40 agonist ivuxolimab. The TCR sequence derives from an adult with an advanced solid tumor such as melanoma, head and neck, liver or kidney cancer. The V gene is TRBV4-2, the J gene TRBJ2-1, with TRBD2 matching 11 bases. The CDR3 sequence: CASSQYLAGGPYNEQFF. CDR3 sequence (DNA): TGTGCCAGCAGCCAGTACTTAGCGGGAGGGCCGTACAATGAGCAGTTCTTC.